This T cell receptor (beta chain) emerged from a study of cytomegalovirus exposure and HLA in healthy donors. Findings of the study overall: A missense variant in DCLRE1C was later tied to TCR beta V- and J-gene trimming.

Primers included in the PCR were 60 Vbeta and 13 Jbeta primers. TCRdb keeps only in-frame clones here, not all; method: immunoSEQ multiplex PCR. The data hold 55,000 to 70,000 clones, with roughly 71% observed a single time. With respect to this clone: The antigen is unknown.

Each donor was nominally healthy when sampled (though unrecorded immune exposures were likely). The CDR3 spans 14 residues. The V end lost 3 bases, the J end lost 10 bases, and 16 bases lay between the germline ends. Germline loops: CDR1 KGHSH, CDR2 LQKENI. The clonotype was recovered from a woman in her sixties in good health and CMV-seropositive. V is TRBV18 and J is TRBJ1-5; D is ambiguous. The sample comprised PBMCs. CDR3 region: CASSPADEVHPQHF. The CDR3 region has the DNA TGTGCCAGCTCACCTGCGGATGAGGTTCACCCCCAGCATTTT.